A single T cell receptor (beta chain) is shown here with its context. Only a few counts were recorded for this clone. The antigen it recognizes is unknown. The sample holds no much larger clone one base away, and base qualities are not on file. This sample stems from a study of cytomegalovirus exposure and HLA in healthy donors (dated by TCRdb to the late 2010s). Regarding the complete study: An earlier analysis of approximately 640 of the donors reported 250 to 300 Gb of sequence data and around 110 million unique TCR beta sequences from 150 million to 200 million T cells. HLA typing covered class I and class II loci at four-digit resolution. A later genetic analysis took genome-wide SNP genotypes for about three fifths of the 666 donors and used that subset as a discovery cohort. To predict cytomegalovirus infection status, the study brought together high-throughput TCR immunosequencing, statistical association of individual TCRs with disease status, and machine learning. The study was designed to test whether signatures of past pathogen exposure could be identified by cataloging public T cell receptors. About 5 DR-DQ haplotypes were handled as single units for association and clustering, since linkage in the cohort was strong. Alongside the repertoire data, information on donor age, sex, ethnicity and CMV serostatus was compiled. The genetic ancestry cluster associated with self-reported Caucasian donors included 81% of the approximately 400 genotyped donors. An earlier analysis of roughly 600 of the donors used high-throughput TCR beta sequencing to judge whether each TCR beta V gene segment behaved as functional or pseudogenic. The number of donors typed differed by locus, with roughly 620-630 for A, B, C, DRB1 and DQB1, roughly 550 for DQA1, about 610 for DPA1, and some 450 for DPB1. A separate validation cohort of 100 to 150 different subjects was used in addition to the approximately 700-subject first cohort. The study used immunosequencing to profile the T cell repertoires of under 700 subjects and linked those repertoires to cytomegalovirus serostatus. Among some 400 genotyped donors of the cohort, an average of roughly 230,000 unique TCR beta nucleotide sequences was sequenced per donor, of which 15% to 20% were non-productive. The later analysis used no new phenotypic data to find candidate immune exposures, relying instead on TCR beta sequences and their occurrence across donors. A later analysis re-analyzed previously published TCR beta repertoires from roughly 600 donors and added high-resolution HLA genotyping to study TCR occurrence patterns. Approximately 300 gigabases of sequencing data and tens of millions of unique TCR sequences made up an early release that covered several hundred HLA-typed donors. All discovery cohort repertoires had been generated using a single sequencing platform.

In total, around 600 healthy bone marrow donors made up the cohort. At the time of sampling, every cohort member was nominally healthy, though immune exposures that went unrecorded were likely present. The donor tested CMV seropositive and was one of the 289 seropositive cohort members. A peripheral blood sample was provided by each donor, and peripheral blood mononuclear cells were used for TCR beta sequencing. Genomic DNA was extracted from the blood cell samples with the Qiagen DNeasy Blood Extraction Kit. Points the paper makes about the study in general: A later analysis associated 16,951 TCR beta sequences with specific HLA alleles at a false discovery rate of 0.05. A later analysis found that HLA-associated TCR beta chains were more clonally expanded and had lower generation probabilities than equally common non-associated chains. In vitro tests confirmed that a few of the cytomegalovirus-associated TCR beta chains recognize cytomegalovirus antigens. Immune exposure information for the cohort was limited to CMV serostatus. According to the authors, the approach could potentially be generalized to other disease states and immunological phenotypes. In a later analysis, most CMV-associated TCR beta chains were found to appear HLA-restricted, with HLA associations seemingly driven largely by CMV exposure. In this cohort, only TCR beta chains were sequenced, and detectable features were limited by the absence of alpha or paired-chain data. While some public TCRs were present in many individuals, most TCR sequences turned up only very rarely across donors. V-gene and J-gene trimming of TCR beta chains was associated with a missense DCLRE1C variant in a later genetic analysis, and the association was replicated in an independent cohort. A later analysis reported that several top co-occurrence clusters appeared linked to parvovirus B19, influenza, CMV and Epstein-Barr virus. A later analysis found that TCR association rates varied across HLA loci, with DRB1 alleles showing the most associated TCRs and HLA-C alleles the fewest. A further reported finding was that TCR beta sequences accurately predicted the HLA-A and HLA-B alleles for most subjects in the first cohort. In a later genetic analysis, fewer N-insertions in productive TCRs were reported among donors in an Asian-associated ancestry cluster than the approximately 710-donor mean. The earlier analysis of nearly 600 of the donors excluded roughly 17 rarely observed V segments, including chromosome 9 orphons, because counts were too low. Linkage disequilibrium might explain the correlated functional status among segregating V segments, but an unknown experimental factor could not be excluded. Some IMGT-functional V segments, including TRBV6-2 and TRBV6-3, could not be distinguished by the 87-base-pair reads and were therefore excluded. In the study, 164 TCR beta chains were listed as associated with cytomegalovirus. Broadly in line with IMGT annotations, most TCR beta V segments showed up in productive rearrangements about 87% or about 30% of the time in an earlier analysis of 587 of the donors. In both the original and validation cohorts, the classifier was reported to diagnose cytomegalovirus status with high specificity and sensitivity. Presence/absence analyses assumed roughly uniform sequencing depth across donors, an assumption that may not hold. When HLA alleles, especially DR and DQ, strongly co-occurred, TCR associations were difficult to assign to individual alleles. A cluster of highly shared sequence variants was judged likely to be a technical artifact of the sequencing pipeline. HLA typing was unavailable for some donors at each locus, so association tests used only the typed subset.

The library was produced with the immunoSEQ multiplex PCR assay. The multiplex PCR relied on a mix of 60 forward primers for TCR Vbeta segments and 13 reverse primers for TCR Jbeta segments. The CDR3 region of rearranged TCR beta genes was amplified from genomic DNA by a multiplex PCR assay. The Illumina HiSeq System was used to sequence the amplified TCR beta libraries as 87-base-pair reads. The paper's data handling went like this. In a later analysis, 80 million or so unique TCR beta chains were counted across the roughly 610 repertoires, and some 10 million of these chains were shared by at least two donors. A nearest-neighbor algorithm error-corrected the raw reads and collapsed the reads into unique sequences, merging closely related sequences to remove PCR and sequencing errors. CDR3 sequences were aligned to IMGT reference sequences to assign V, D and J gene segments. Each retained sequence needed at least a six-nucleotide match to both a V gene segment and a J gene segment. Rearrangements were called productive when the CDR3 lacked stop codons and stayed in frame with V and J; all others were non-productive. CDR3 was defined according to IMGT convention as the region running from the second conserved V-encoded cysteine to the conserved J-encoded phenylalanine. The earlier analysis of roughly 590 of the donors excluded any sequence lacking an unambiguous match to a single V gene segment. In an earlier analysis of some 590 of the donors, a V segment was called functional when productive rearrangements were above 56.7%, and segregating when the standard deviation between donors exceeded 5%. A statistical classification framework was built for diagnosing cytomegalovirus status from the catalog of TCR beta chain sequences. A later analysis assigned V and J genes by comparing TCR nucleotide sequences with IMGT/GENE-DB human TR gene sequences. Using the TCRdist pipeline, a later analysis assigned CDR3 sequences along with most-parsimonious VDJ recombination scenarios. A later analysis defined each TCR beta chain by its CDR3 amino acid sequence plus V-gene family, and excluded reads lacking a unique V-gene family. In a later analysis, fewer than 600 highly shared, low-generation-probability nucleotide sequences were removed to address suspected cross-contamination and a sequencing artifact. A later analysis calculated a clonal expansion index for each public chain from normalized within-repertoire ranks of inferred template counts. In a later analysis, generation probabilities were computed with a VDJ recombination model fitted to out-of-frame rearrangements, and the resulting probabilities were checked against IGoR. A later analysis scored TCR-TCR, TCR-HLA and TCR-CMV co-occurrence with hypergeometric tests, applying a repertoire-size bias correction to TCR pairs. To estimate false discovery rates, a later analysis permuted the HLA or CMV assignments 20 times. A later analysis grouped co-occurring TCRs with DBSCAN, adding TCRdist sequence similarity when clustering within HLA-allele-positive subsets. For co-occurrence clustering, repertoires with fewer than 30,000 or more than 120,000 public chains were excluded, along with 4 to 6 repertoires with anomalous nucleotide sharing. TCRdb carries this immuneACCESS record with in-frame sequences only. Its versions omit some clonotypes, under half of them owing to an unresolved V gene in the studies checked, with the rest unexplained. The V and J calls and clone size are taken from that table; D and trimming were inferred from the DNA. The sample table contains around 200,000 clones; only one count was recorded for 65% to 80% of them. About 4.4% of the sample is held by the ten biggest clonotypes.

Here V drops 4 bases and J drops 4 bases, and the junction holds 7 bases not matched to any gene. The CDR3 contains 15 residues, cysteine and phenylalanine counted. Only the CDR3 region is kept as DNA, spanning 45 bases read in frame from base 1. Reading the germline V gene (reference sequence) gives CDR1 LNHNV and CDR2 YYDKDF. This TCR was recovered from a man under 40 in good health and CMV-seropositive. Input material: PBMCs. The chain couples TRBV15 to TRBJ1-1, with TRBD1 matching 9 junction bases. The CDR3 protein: CATSTGTGRGTEAFF. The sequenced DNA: TGTGCCACCAGCACTGGGACAGGGAGGGGCACTGAAGCTTTCTTT.